The 20 T cell receptor beta chains listed next were all sequenced from one sample in a study of CD8 T cells in Susac syndrome (dated by TCRdb to about 2019). The method was the immunoSEQ multiplex PCR assay. RNA was extracted using the RNeasy kit, and 0.5 to 1 microgram was reverse transcribed with random hexamers. TCRdb passed the public sequencing reads through fastp at Q25 and MiXCR, retaining productive beta sequences. One record per CDR3 amino acid sequence lists the most common genes and DNA. The sample data list tens of thousands of distinct CDR3 sequences, and approximately 93% of these were observed just once. About 0.41% of the sample belongs to the ten largest clones. The sample consisted of CD8+ T cells from PBMCs. These receptor sequences come from a human donor with Susac syndrome.

The chain carries TRBV4-1 and TRBJ1-1; TRBD1 matches at 10 bases. In germline, CDR1 is MGHRA, CDR2 YSYEKL. The CDR3 extends over 18 amino acids. V shed 7 bases, J shed 5 bases, and the junction held 19 bases outside the gene matches. The CDR3 nucleotides read TGCGCCAGCAACCTAGTACTGGGGACAGGGGCCCATCAGACTGAAGCTTTCTTT. This codes for CASNLVLGTGAHQTEAFF.

The chain combines TRBV6-6 with TRBJ1-1, with D possibly TRBD1 on 6 matching bases. The CDR3 has 16 residues. Germline CDR1 reads MNHNY; CDR2 reads SVGAGI (reference sequence). Trimming pared 4 bases from V and 0 bases from J, leaving 15 bases between. The CDR3: CASSFQAGTMNTEAFF. The CDR3 region has the DNA TGTGCCAGCAGTTTCCAAGCCGGGACAATGAACACTGAAGCTTTCTTT.

The chain uses TRBV20-1 and TRBJ2-3; perhaps TRBD2 as D (5 bases). Germline loops: CDR1 DFQATT, CDR2 SNEGSKA (reference sequence). V lost 2 bases to trimming and J lost 2 bases, with 14 bases between them. The CDR3 is made up of 15 amino acids. The CDR3 sequence is CSARSLAEPTDTQYF. In DNA form, the CDR3 reads TGCAGTGCTAGATCCCTAGCAGAACCCACAGATACGCAGTATTTT.

The chain uses TRBV11-2 and TRBJ1-2; the match to TRBD1 covers 9 bases. The germline gives CDR1 SGHAT, CDR2 FQNNGV. Trimming at V came to 5 bases and at J to 8 bases, leaving 12 bases not matched to a gene. The CDR3 length is 15 residues. CDR3 nucleotides: TGTGCCAGCAGCACCCACCGGGACAGGGTTCACGGCTACACCTTC. This gives the protein CASSTHRDRVHGYTF.

The chain employs TRBV20-1 and TRBJ1-2, with unresolved D. V was pared by 3 bases and J by 2 bases, with 16 bases between. This CDR3 spans 15 amino acids. CDR1 is DFQATT, CDR2 SNEGSKA, per germline (reference sequence). The CDR3 loop reads CSASVRGKYNYGYTF. Written as DNA, the CDR3 is TGCAGTGCTAGTGTCCGGGGTAAATACAACTATGGCTACACCTTC.

This rearrangement joins TRBV6-6 to TRBJ1-5, with D possibly being TRBD1 (5 bases). Germline CDR1 MNHNY, CDR2 SVGAGI (reference sequence). Trimming removed 0 bases from V and 5 bases from J, with 11 bases in between. The CDR3 is 15 amino acids. The CDR3 spells CASSYSNQQDQPQHF. The CDR3 nucleotides read TGTGCCAGCAGTTACTCGAACCAACAGGATCAGCCCCAGCATTTT.

The chain recombines TRBV18 with TRBJ2-5, with no clear D. Germline CDR1 KGHSH, CDR2 LQKENI. The germline V and J ends were trimmed by 1 base and 5 bases, with 8 bases remaining between them. CDR3 size: 13 residues. The CDR3 DNA reads as TGTGCCAGCTCACCACGGGTGCAGGAGACCCAGTACTTC. It is translated as CASSPRVQETQYF. The full variable domain, completed using reference TRBV18 and TRBJ2-5, is NAGVMQNPRHLVRRRGQEARLRCSPMKGHSHVYWYRQLPEEGLKFMVYLQKENIIDESGMPKERFSAEFPKEGPSILRIQQVVRGDSAAYFCASSPRVQETQYFGPGTRLLVL.

The chain recombines TRBV7-3 with TRBJ2-1; a weak D match, TRBD2 (7 bases). Germline CDR1 and CDR2: SGHTA and FQGTGA. V gave up 5 bases and J gave up 8 bases, with 19 bases separating them. The CDR3 extends over 15 amino acids. This chain's CDR3 is CASSPSPGGLDEQFF. The CDR3 DNA reads TGTGCCAGCAGCCCCTCCCCGGGGGGCCTGGATGAGCAGTTCTTC.

This chain joins TRBV27 and TRBJ1-2, with D unresolved. CDR3 length: 14 residues. Trimming removed 3 bases from V and 3 bases from J, with 11 bases in between. CDR1 MNHEY and CDR2 SMNVEV come from the germline V gene (reference sequence). The CDR3 is CASSLVPSHYGYTF. As DNA, the CDR3 is TGTGCCAGCAGTTTGGTCCCATCACACTATGGCTACACCTTC.

This clonotype was counted a few times. V gene TRBV24-1 combines with J gene TRBJ2-7; D gene ambiguous. The V end lost 4 bases, the J end lost 0 bases, and 6 bases lay between the germline ends. This CDR3 contains 13 residues. Per germline, CDR1 KGHDR and CDR2 SFDVKD. The CDR3 DNA follows: TGTGCCACCAGTGACGCAGCCTCCTACGAGCAGTACTTC. This encodes CATSDAASYEQYF.

This chain connects TRBV7-9 to TRBJ2-3; possibly TRBD2 for D (5 bases). V was clipped by 2 bases and J by 1 base, with 10 bases between them. The CDR3 length is 15 residues. Germline V lookup: CDR1 SEHNR, CDR2 FQNEAQ (reference sequence). CDR3 sequence reads: CASSLRGAGTDTQYF. CDR3 in DNA: TGTGCCAGCAGCTTACGGGGAGCTGGCACAGATACGCAGTATTTT.

This chain joins TRBV7-8 and TRBJ2-1; D uncertain. The CDR3 covers 14 residues. V lost 0 bases, J lost 4 bases, and 7 bases lay in between. Germline V CDR1 and CDR2: SGHVS, FQNEAQ. In nucleotides, the CDR3 is TGTGCCAGCAGCTTAGCGAACACATACAATGAGCAGTTCTTC. Its translation is CASSLANTYNEQFF.

The chain joins TRBV7-9 to TRBJ1-2, with 10 nucleotides matching TRBD1. The junction had 15 bases not matched to a gene; V was cut back by 3 bases and J by 5 bases. The CDR3 spans 18 residues. Germline V gene sequence: CDR1 SEHNR, CDR2 FQNEAQ (reference sequence). The CDR3 loop is CASSFGRTSGQGTYGYTF. Written as DNA, the CDR3 is TGTGCCAGCAGCTTCGGTAGGACTTCGGGACAGGGGACTTATGGCTACACCTTC. Drawing the rest from reference TRBV7-9 and TRBJ1-2, the complete variable domain is DTGVSQNPRHKITKRGQNVTFRCDPISEHNRLYWYRQTLGQGPEFLTYFQNEAQLEKSRLLSDRFSAERPKGSFSTLEIQRTEQGDSAMYLCASSFGRTSGQGTYGYTFGSGTRLTVV.

In its sample, this clonotype was seen once. The chain carries TRBV5-6 and TRBJ1-3, with D maybe TRBD1 (5 bases). Germline loops: CDR1 SGHDT, CDR2 YYEEEE. V was shortened by 0 bases and J by 0 bases, with 7 bases between the two germline ends. The CDR3 is 15 residues long. CDR3 DNA: TGTGCCAGCAGCTTGGCGACAGCCTCTGGAAACACCATATATTTT. Amino acid sequence: CASSLATASGNTIYF.

This sequence joins TRBV29-1 and TRBJ2-1; D uncertain. V dropped 7 bases and J dropped 7 bases, with 14 bases sitting between them. Germline-derived CDR1 and CDR2 are SQVTM and ANQGSEA. This CDR3 is 12 amino acids long. The CDR3 loop is CSAGRPLNEQFF. The CDR3 DNA reads as TGCAGCGCCGGACGACCCCTGAATGAGCAGTTCTTC.

The chain combines TRBV7-2 with TRBJ2-7; unclear D gene. Per germline, CDR1 SGHTA and CDR2 FQGNSA. Between the trimmed V and J ends, which lost 4 bases and 0 bases, there was a span of 7 bases. The CDR3 is 13 amino acids. The CDR3 loop is CASSSTPSYEQYF. CDR3 DNA sequence: TGTGCCAGCAGCTCGACACCCTCCTACGAGCAGTACTTC.

This chain connects TRBV2 to TRBJ1-2; 8 bases fit TRBD1. The CDR3 spans 15 residues. Looked up from germline, CDR1 is SNHLY and CDR2 is FYNNEI. V gave up 6 bases and J gave up 3 bases; unmatched junction bases: 9. CDR3 residues: CASSDPGGSDYGYTF. For the CDR3, the DNA is TGTGCCAGCAGCGACCCAGGGGGCTCTGACTATGGCTACACCTTC.

The chain combines TRBV6-1 with TRBJ2-2, with D possibly being TRBD2 (6 bases). V lost 6 bases, J lost 1 base, and 15 bases lay in between. The CDR3 loop spans 16 amino acids. Germline V gene sequence: CDR1 MNHNS, CDR2 SASEGT. The CDR3 reads CASRPLAGLNTGELFF. CDR3 coding DNA: TGTGCCAGCAGGCCCTTGGCGGGACTGAACACCGGGGAGCTGTTTTTT.

Points on this clonotype: One junction end disagrees with the germline gene, perhaps due to a read error. The chain couples TRBV7-7 to TRBJ2-3; D not resolved. The CDR3 sequence is 16 residues long. The V gene's germline CDR1 is SSHAT and CDR2 FNYEAQ (reference sequence). The CDR3 nucleotides read TGTGCTAGCAGCTCGGGTCCCGGGCAAGGCACAGATACGCAGTATTTT. It codes for CASSSGPGQGTDTQYF.

The chain employs TRBV11-2 and TRBJ2-5; 10 bases match TRBD2. V shed 5 bases, J shed 7 bases, and the junction held 7 bases outside the gene matches. The V gene's germline CDR1 is SGHAT and CDR2 FQNNGV. The CDR3 extends over 14 amino acids. The CDR3 sequence is CASSTLAGEATQYF. CDR3 coding DNA: TGTGCCAGCAGCACTCTAGCGGGAGAGGCGACCCAGTACTTC.